This TCR beta chain is drawn from a study of blood T cell repertoires in COVID-19. Across the study: PBMCs, B-cell-depleted T cells, or T cells were the source of the cDNA or gDNA that made up the material.

Per the original methods: Amplification with reference gene primers provided the estimates of nucleated cell counts. Clones were read by immunoSEQ multiplex PCR, and TCRdb kept only the in-frame ones, dropping some. For V, J and clone size, that table is used; D and trimming come from the DNA. The repertoire has some 300,000 clones, approximately 91% of them found once; the top ten carry 1.7%. V lost 7 bases, J lost 4 bases, and 0 bases stayed unmatched. Germline values: CDR1 MNHNS, CDR2 SASEGT. CDR3 length: 12 residues. Everyone who took part was about 18 to 89 years old, and they came from about 25 US areas. Symptom resolution, clearance, or two negative PCRs marked donors in Cohort 3 as recovered.

This chain links TRBV6-1 with TRBJ2-5; TRBD2 matches 10 bases. Sequenced sample: PBMCs or T cells enriched from blood (not recorded which). The sequence was collected from a woman aged 40 to 50 who had recovered from COVID-19. The CDR3 region is CASKREGETQYF. The CDR3, as DNA: TGTGCCAGCAAGCGGGAGGGAGAGACCCAGTACTTC.